Listed below are T cell receptor beta chains from one sample, sequenced in a study of blood T cell repertoires in COVID-19. The table came from immunoSEQ multiplex PCR; TCRdb's copy has only in-frame clones and leaves some out. The sample contains 490,000 or so clones, approximately 90% of which appear only once. The sequenced sample was PBMCs or T cells enriched from blood (not recorded which). All receptors come from a woman aged 55-70 years who had recovered from COVID-19. Both conserved end residues are part of each CDR3. The D gene is left open where the match is weak. Clone size is given for some rows only: seen once, a few or many times, or a class if the clone is expanded.

CDR3 | DNA | J | size | V | D
CATLTGAGANVLTF | TGTGCCACCCTGACAGGGGCTGGGGCCAACGTCCTGACTTTC | TRBJ2-6 | few | TRBV19 | TRBD1
CASSLAGRFDSPLHF | TGCGCCAGCAGCTTGGCAGGGCGGTTTGATTCACCCCTCCACTTT | TRBJ1-6 | few | TRBV5-1 | -
CASSAFFGTGQLSGNTIYF | TGTGCCAGCAGCGCGTTCTTTGGGACAGGCCAACTCTCTGGAAACACCATATATTTT | TRBJ1-3 | - | TRBV11-3 | TRBD1
CASSPPGQGSMNTEAFF | TGTGCCAGCTCACCACCTGGGCAGGGGTCCATGAACACTGAAGCTTTCTTT | TRBJ1-1 | - | TRBV18 | -
CASSSPGTGDYGYTF | TGTGCCAGCAGTTCTCCAGGGACAGGGGACTATGGCTACACCTTC | TRBJ1-2 | - | TRBV27 | TRBD1
CASSYSRADSNQPQHF | TGTGCCAGCAGTTACTCGAGAGCTGATAGCAATCAGCCCCAGCATTTT | TRBJ1-5 | once | TRBV6-5 | -
CASSGRQGEANYGYTF | TGTGCCAGTAGTGGGCGACAGGGGGAAGCTAACTATGGCTACACCTTC | TRBJ1-2 | - | TRBV19 | TRBD1
CASSLPVTGFRNTIYF | TGTGCCAGCAGCTTACCGGTAACAGGGTTTAGAAACACCATATATTTT | TRBJ1-3 | - | TRBV7-6 | -
CASSPLGGYYNEQFF | TGTGCCAGCAGCCCTCTGGGGGGATACTACAATGAGCAGTTCTTC | TRBJ2-1 | - | TRBV9 | -
CASSLGPEGDGELFF | TGTGCCAGCAGCTTGGGACCGGAAGGGGACGGGGAGCTGTTTTTT | TRBJ2-2 | - | TRBV5-5 | -
CASRGQGPSGANVLTF | TGTGCCAGCAGGGGACAGGGGCCCTCTGGGGCCAACGTCCTGACTTTC | TRBJ2-6 | - | TRBV2 | TRBD1
CATSRDPVGGGHGYTF | TGTGCCACCAGCAGAGACCCCGTGGGAGGAGGCCATGGCTACACCTTC | TRBJ1-2 | - | TRBV15 | -
CASSLRGLGEKLFF | TGTGCCAGCAGCTTGAGGGGCTTGGGTGAAAAACTGTTTTTT | TRBJ1-4 | - | TRBV5-6 | -
CASGSGIRQFF | TGTGCTAGTGGTTCAGGGATCAGGCAGTTCTTC | TRBJ2-1 | - | TRBV12-5 | -
CASSNNRGYGYTF | TGTGCCAGCAGTAATAACAGGGGCTATGGCTACACCTTC | TRBJ1-2 | - | TRBV2 | TRBD1
CASSPWGGEPWTEAFF | TGTGCCAGCAGCCCATGGGGGGGCGAGCCTTGGACTGAAGCTTTCTTT | TRBJ1-1 | - | TRBV9 | -
CASGETGARGTEAFF | TGTGCCAGCGGGGAGACAGGGGCGAGAGGCACTGAAGCTTTCTTT | TRBJ1-1 | - | TRBV2 | TRBD1
CASITGQGQNTEAFF | TGTGCCAGTATCACGGGACAAGGACAGAACACTGAAGCTTTCTTT | TRBJ1-1 | - | TRBV19 | -
CASSLMGTTPNYGYTF | TGTGCCAGCAGCTTAATGGGGACAACTCCTAACTATGGCTACACCTTC | TRBJ1-2 | - | TRBV7-9 | -
CASSRDTASPLHF | TGTGCCAGCAGTCGGGACACGGCTTCACCCCTCCACTTT | TRBJ1-6 | - | TRBV6-2/TRBV6-3 | -
CASSRITGAGETQYF | TGTGCCAGCAGCCGCATAACAGGGGCGGGGGAGACCCAGTACTTC | TRBJ2-5 | - | TRBV3-1/TRBV3-2 | -
CASGEDGNTEAFF | TGTGCCAGCGGGGAGGATGGGAACACTGAAGCTTTCTTT | TRBJ1-1 | - | TRBV2 | -
CASSRRQATDTQYF | TGCGCCAGCAGCCGACGACAGGCCACAGATACGCAGTATTTT | TRBJ2-3 | - | TRBV23-1 | -
CASSLVGLSSYNEQFF | TGCGCCAGCAGCTTGGTGGGCCTCAGCTCCTACAATGAGCAGTTCTTC | TRBJ2-1 | - | TRBV5-1 | -
CATSDSSQTTGFYSNQPQHF | TGTGCCACCAGTGATTCTTCTCAAACCACAGGGTTCTATAGCAATCAGCCCCAGCATTTT | TRBJ1-5 | - | TRBV24-1 | -
CASAGTGPYEQYF | TGTGCCAGTGCCGGGACAGGCCCCTACGAGCAGTACTTC | TRBJ2-7 | - | TRBV24-1 | TRBD1
CASSMGSPLTNYGYTF | TGTGCCAGTAGTATGGGCAGCCCTCTAACTAACTATGGCTACACCTTC | TRBJ1-2 | - | TRBV19 | -
CARGTASGGGAYTQYF | TGTGCCAGAGGGACCGCTAGCGGCGGGGGGGCGTATACGCAGTATTTT | TRBJ2-3 | - | TRBV21-1 | -
CASSSAAGNQPQHF | TGTGCCAGCAGTTCCGCGGCCGGAAATCAGCCCCAGCATTTT | TRBJ1-5 | - | TRBV27 | -
CASSLFGTGGINQPQHF | TGTGCCAGCAGTTTATTCGGGACAGGGGGTATCAATCAGCCCCAGCATTTT | TRBJ1-5 | - | TRBV27 | TRBD1
CASSLQGDETQYF | TGTGCCAGCAGCTTACAGGGGGACGAGACCCAGTACTTC | TRBJ2-5 | - | TRBV13 | TRBD1
CSVEEMGQGHGYTF | TGCAGCGTTGAAGAGATGGGGCAGGGGCATGGCTACACCTTC | TRBJ1-2 | - | TRBV29-1 | -
CASSPRTGASGRAFF | TGTGCCAGCAGCCCTCGGACAGGGGCCAGCGGACGAGCTTTCTTT | TRBJ1-1 | once | TRBV3-1/TRBV3-2 | TRBD1
CASSTGTGRPNEQFF | TGCGCCAGCAGCACCGGGACAGGGAGACCCAATGAGCAGTTCTTC | TRBJ2-1 | - | TRBV5-1 | TRBD1
CASSQDRDKDTQYF | TGTGCCAGCAGCCAGGACAGGGATAAGGATACGCAGTATTTT | TRBJ2-3 | - | TRBV11-3 | TRBD1
CASSQVSRGAFEELFF | TGCGCCAGCAGCCAAGTTTCTAGGGGTGCGTTTGAAGAACTGTTTTTT | TRBJ1-4 | - | TRBV4-1 | -
CASSIYSSYNSPLHF | TGTGCCAGTAGTATCTACAGCTCCTATAATTCACCCCTCCACTTT | TRBJ1-6 | - | TRBV19 | -
CASSMTGNYGYTF | TGTGCCAGCAGCATGACAGGGAACTATGGCTACACCTTC | TRBJ1-2 | - | TRBV11-3 | TRBD1
CASSAREGGTEAFF | TGCGCCAGCAGCGCCAGGGAAGGCGGCACTGAAGCTTTCTTT | TRBJ1-1 | - | TRBV5-1 | -
CASRPPGTGFTEAFF | TGTGCCAGCAGACCACCGGGGACAGGGTTTACTGAAGCTTTCTTT | TRBJ1-1 | - | TRBV27 | TRBD1
CSASMAGRGYEQYF | TGCAGTGCTAGTATGGCAGGGCGGGGTTACGAGCAGTACTTC | TRBJ2-7 | - | TRBV20-1 | -
CASSSDNSPLHF | TGTGCCAGCAGCTCCGATAATTCACCCCTCCACTTT | TRBJ1-6 | - | TRBV13 | -
CASSRLGSSYEQYF | TGTGCCAGCAGCCGTCTTGGCAGCTCCTACGAGCAGTACTTC | TRBJ2-7 | - | TRBV14 | -
CASSRTGGSGNTIYF | TGTGCCAGTAGTAGAACAGGGGGCTCTGGAAACACCATATATTTT | TRBJ1-3 | - | TRBV19 | TRBD1
CASSLRGVSTDTQYF | TGCGCCAGCAGTCTTCGGGGGGTTAGCACAGATACGCAGTATTTT | TRBJ2-3 | - | TRBV5-1 | TRBD2
CASSWTSGGAGRRTDTQYF | TGTGCCAGCAGCTGGACTAGCGGGGGGGCCGGGAGACGCACAGATACGCAGTATTTT | TRBJ2-3 | - | TRBV7-2 | TRBD2
CASSLAGTGFKKLFF | TGTGCCAGCAGCTTAGCCGGGACAGGGTTTAAAAAACTGTTTTTT | TRBJ1-4 | - | TRBV7-8 | TRBD1
CASSPQTSGGRSSTDTQYF | TGTGCCAGTAGTCCCCAGACTAGCGGGGGGCGATCTAGCACAGATACGCAGTATTTT | TRBJ2-3 | - | TRBV19 | TRBD2
CASSDSRGRSYNEQFF | TGTGCCAGCAGTGATTCAAGGGGCCGCTCCTACAATGAGCAGTTCTTC | TRBJ2-1 | - | TRBV25-1 | -
CASSILGGGDGEQFF | TGTGCCAGTAGTATCTTGGGCGGGGGGGACGGTGAGCAGTTCTTC | TRBJ2-1 | - | TRBV19 | TRBD2
CASSLGLRDRGDGYTF | TGTGCCAGCAGCCTAGGTCTCCGGGACAGGGGGGATGGCTACACCTTC | TRBJ1-2 | - | TRBV5-5 | TRBD1
CASSRTSGGADTQYF | TGTGCCAGCAGCAGGACTAGCGGGGGGGCAGATACGCAGTATTTT | TRBJ2-3 | - | TRBV5-4 | TRBD2
CASSLVLGGGETQYF | TGTGCCAGCAGCTTGGTCTTGGGGGGAGGGGAGACCCAGTACTTC | TRBJ2-5 | - | TRBV5-4 | TRBD2
CASSLGTSGGRNEQFF | TGTGCCAGCAGCCTCGGGACTAGCGGGGGAAGGAATGAGCAGTTCTTC | TRBJ2-1 | - | TRBV11-2 | TRBD2
CASSPQGNQPQHF | TGTGCCAGCAGCCCACAGGGGAATCAGCCCCAGCATTTT | TRBJ1-5 | once | TRBV7-2 | TRBD1